This T cell receptor beta chain stems from a study of vaccination and CD4 T cells after COVID-19. On this clonotype itself: Its antigen is not identified.

The Oncomine TCR Beta short-read assay was what sequenced the DNA obtained from cultured CD4+ T cells. One entry per CDR3 protein results from TCRdb running MiXCR on the PCR reads. The top ten hold under 20% of the sample, which has roughly 10,000 distinct CDR3 sequences, roughly 64% seen once. Treatment indicated: approximately 11-day PBMC culture with coronavirus spike peptide pools or control peptides (ViraFEST assay). Positive PCR dates spanned March to December 2020, predating US Alpha, Beta and Delta variants. Sequenced material: CD4+ T cells from blood, cultured in vitro. The origin of this receptor is a human donor who had recovered from COVID-19.

The CDR3 spells CSAFRTGGETQYF. The CDR3 coding sequence is TGCAGTGCTTTCCGAACAGGGGGGGAGACCCAGTACTTC. The chain employs TRBV20-1 and TRBJ2-5; 8 bases match TRBD1. The length of the CDR3 is 13 residues. Trimming at V came to 5 bases and at J to 5 bases, leaving 7 bases not matched to a gene. CDR1 DFQATT and CDR2 SNEGSKA come from the germline V gene (reference sequence).